Listed below are T cell receptor beta chains from one sample, sequenced in a study of T cells in Graves' hyperthyroidism and ophthalmopathy. TCRdb itself ran the multiplex PCR reads through MiXCR, one entry per CDR3 protein. The sample holds 250,000 to 350,000 distinct CDR3 sequences, over 15% seen once. Sequenced material: blood. The receptors were gathered from a man aged 25-45 years with Graves' hyperthyroidism. The CDR3 runs from the conserved cysteine through the conserved F or W.

cdr3_aa	cdr3_length	v_call	j_call
CASCPAGISGELFF	14	TRBV7-2	TRBJ2-2
CSVVTSGRTHEQYF	14	TRBV29-1	TRBJ2-7
CASSEGTNSPLHF	13	TRBV25-1	TRBJ1-6
CASSRRFGAIKTEAFF	16	TRBV14	TRBJ1-1
CSAKEGPSTDTQYF	14	TRBV20-1	TRBJ2-3
CSARDVAREVSYEQYF	16	TRBV20-1	TRBJ2-7
CATSVLCTEAFF	12	TRBV24-1	TRBJ1-1
CATQGGNQPQHF	12	TRBV10-3	TRBJ1-5
CASSQDLWNEQFF	13	TRBV4-2	TRBJ2-1
CASTGGSDTQYF	12	TRBV13	TRBJ2-3
CAISERGDSPLHF	13	TRBV10-3	TRBJ1-6
CSARLKRASQETQYF	15	TRBV20-1	TRBJ2-5
CASSQGLAGRGEQFF	15	TRBV3-1	TRBJ2-1
CASSFDSPPNEQFF	14	TRBV7-2	TRBJ2-1
CASSPSGSYNEQFF	14	TRBV11-3	TRBJ2-1
CASSAGQGSEQFF	13	TRBV11-2	TRBJ2-1
CASSTLLEDTQYF	13	TRBV7-3	TRBJ2-3
CSAPQTGGNSGNAIYF	16	TRBV20-1	TRBJ1-3
CASSKGGRNYNEQFF	15	TRBV5-4	TRBJ2-1
CSVIGDNYGYTF	12	TRBV29-1	TRBJ1-2
CASSFKAGANVLTF	14	TRBV12-3/TRBV12-4	TRBJ2-6
CSVEDRGRTDTQYF	14	TRBV29-1	TRBJ2-3
CASSDGTPQYF	11	TRBV10-2	TRBJ2-5
CSVAGGQGYEQFF	13	TRBV29-1	TRBJ2-1
CASSERKQEDSPLHF	15	TRBV25-1	TRBJ1-6
CASKRYGASRGQPQHF	16	TRBV27	TRBJ1-5
CASSPRLSYEQYF	13	TRBV7-9	TRBJ2-7
CASSPDVFHGGNTIYF	16	TRBV18	TRBJ1-3
CASSQDRTANEKLFF	15	TRBV4-1	TRBJ1-4
CASSFEGRFLRETQYF	16	TRBV28	TRBJ2-5
CASGQGLAGENSYEQYF	17	TRBV5-5	TRBJ2-7